This T cell receptor beta chain originates from a study of T cell repertoires in cytomegalovirus infection. Study overall: Researchers turned to recently identified HLA-C-restricted CMV epitopes as well as well-studied HLA-B-restricted ones. From public TCR beta signatures came an indication of both CMV infection and matching HLA type.

General study points: The cumulative frequency of public TCR beta families distinguished individuals who carried CMV together with the relevant HLA. Clonotype analysis showed dominance of the ex vivo response by HLA-C-restricted CMV-specific TCR beta clonotypes.

CDR1 is MNHEY and CDR2 is SVGAGI in the germline V gene. The ends were cut back, 5 bases at V and 5 bases at J, with 13 bases in the middle. This CDR3 spans 14 amino acids. TCRdb analysed the reads with MiXCR anew, one entry per CDR3 protein. The data hold about 920,000 distinct CDR3 sequences, with around 31% observed a single time. Points on this clonotype: Its target is unknown.

The V call is TRBV6-5, the J call TRBJ2-1; D possibly matches TRBD1 or TRBD2 (5 bases each). The sequence was collected from a human donor in good health (CMV status not recorded). Some clones in this sample may be carry-over from other donors' samples. Here the sequenced sample was cultured CD8+ T cells from PBMCs, taken from culture after CMV antigen stimulation. CDR3 loop: CASSSRDGNNEQFF. The CDR3, as DNA: TGTGCCAGCAGTAGCCGGGACGGAAACAATGAGCAGTTCTTC.